The 15 T cell receptor beta chains listed next were all sequenced from one sample in a study of cytomegalovirus exposure and HLA in healthy donors. The PCR employed 60 Vbeta primers together with 13 Jbeta primers. Data came from immunoSEQ multiplex PCR; TCRdb stores just in-frame clones and leaves some out. The listing records some 53,000 clones. The sample taken for sequencing was PBMCs. These receptors were obtained from an older woman in good health and CMV-seropositive.

CDR3 coding DNA: TGTGCCAGCAGTGAAGCACCGGGACAGGGGGGTGAAGCTTTCTTT. It codes for CASSEAPGQGGEAFF. The chain is built from TRBV6-1 and TRBJ1-1; 11 bases agree with TRBD1. The V gene's germline CDR1 is MNHNS and CDR2 SASEGT. V was pared by 0 bases and J by 7 bases, with 4 bases of the junction left unmatched. The CDR3 loop spans 15 amino acids.

The V gene is TRBV27, the J gene TRBJ1-6; 7 nucleotides match TRBD1. In germline, CDR1 is MNHEY, CDR2 SMNVEV (reference sequence). V was pared by 6 bases and J by 14 bases, with 7 bases of the junction left unmatched. The CDR3 is 12 residues long. The CDR3 here is CASRRQGGALHF. CDR3 nucleotide sequence: TGTGCCAGCAGGAGACAGGGCGGGGCCCTCCACTTT.

The rearrangement uses TRBV9 and TRBJ1-2; 9 nucleotides match TRBD1. The CDR3 is made up of 16 amino acids. Germline V gene sequence: CDR1 SGDLS, CDR2 YYNGEE. The J segment lost 1 base and the V segment lost 3 bases, leaving 7 bases of the junction unmatched. The CDR3 DNA is TGTGCCAGCAGCGCAGGACAGGGGACCTTTAACTATGGCTACACCTTC. Translating it yields CASSAGQGTFNYGYTF.

V usage is TRBV5-1 and J usage is TRBJ1-1; D ambiguous. Trimming left V 7 bases short and J 0 bases short, with 13 bases between. Germline V gene lookup returns CDR1 SGHRS and CDR2 YFSETQ. The CDR3 is made up of 14 amino acids. The CDR3 region is CASGDGFMNTEAFF. The CDR3 DNA is TGCGCCAGCGGAGACGGGTTCATGAACACTGAAGCTTTCTTT.

This rearrangement joins TRBV5-1 to TRBJ1-1, with D tentatively TRBD1 (5 bases). Germline CDR1 SGHRS, CDR2 YFSETQ. The CDR3 covers 14 residues. V was pared by 6 bases and J by 3 bases, with 15 bases between. This chain's CDR3 is CASTPLGRDTEAFF. The CDR3 coding sequence is TGCGCCAGCACCCCCCTCGGCAGGGACACTGAAGCTTTCTTT. The entire variable domain, with the rest obtained from reference TRBV5-1 and TRBJ1-1, is as follows: KAGVTQTPRYLIKTRGQQVTLSCSPISGHRSVSWYQQTPGQGLQFLFEYFSETQRNKGNFPGRFSGRQFSNSRSEMNVSTLELGDSALYLCASTPLGRDTEAFFGQGTRLTVV.

The chain couples TRBV9 to TRBJ1-2, with D perhaps matching TRBD1 (6 bases). V lost 0 bases and J 3 bases, leaving 15 bases between the germline ends. Looked up from germline, CDR1 is SGDLS and CDR2 is YYNGEE. This CDR3 has 16 amino acids. This CDR3 is CASSVAAGGGDYGYTF. In DNA, the CDR3 is TGTGCCAGCAGCGTAGCTGCGGGGGGCGGTGACTATGGCTACACCTTC.

This chain uses TRBV4-3 with TRBJ2-7; 7 nucleotides align to TRBD1. The junction had 5 bases not matched to a gene; V was cut back by 1 base and J by 2 bases. Germline loops: CDR1 LGHNA, CDR2 YSLEER. The CDR3 length is 15 residues. The DNA of the CDR3 is TGCGCCAGCAGCCAAGTCTGGCAGGGGGCCTACGAGCAGTACTTC. Encoded protein: CASSQVWQGAYEQYF.

V gene TRBV4-2 combines with J gene TRBJ1-3; D is uncertain. The V gene lost 0 bases and the J gene lost 2 bases, with 8 bases spanning the gap. CDR3 length equals 15 residues. CDR1 and CDR2 from the germline V gene are LGHNA and YNFKEQ. The CDR3 coding sequence is TGTGCCAGCAGCCAAGAAGGAGCGACTGGAAACACCATATATTTT. This encodes CASSQEGATGNTIYF.

For this clone: The germline gene is not matched at one end of the junction; a read error may be the cause. V and J are TRBV29-1 and TRBJ2-1; 10 bases are shared with TRBD1. The length of the CDR3 is 12 residues. CDR1 and CDR2 from the germline V gene are SQVTM and ANQGSEA. The chain's CDR3 is CSTRDRGNEQLF. In nucleotides, the CDR3 is TGCAGCACCCGGGACAGGGGCAATGAGCAGCTCTTC.

The genes are TRBV7-8 and TRBJ1-2; D gene unclear. Per germline, CDR1 SGHVS and CDR2 FQNEAQ. This CDR3 is 15 amino acids long. Deletions cut 5 bases from V and 2 bases from J, with 15 bases between. This CDR3 reads CASSPTRERNYGYTF. DNA of the CDR3: TGTGCCAGCAGCCCCACAAGGGAGAGAAACTATGGCTACACCTTC.

The rearrangement uses TRBV4-3 and TRBJ2-7; D call uncertain. Looked up from germline, CDR1 is LGHNA and CDR2 is YSLEER. V was shortened by 0 bases and J by 3 bases, with 12 bases between the two germline ends. The CDR3 loop spans 15 amino acids. CDR3 region: CASSQDRGGFYEQYF. The DNA of the CDR3 is TGCGCCAGCAGCCAAGATAGAGGCGGATTCTACGAGCAGTACTTC.

J is TRBJ2-7 and V is TRBV7-9, with 8 bases matching TRBD2. The length of the CDR3 is 15 residues. J was trimmed by 6 bases and V by 5 bases; bases with no gene match: 12. In germline, CDR1 is SEHNR, CDR2 FQNEAQ (reference sequence). DNA for the CDR3: TGTGCCAGCAGCCCCCGGGCTAGCGGGTCCGTCGAGCAGTACTTC. Amino acids: CASSPRASGSVEQYF.

The J gene is TRBJ1-6, the V gene TRBV19; D possibly corresponds to TRBD1 (6 bases). Per the germline V gene, CDR1 is LNHDA and CDR2 is SQIVND (reference sequence). CDR3 size: 17 residues. V lost 5 bases and J 4 bases, leaving 18 bases between the germline ends. The CDR3 region is CASSSSTGTPYNSPLHF. The CDR3 DNA reads TGTGCCAGTAGTTCATCGACCGGGACACCTTATAATTCACCCCTCCACTTT.

V and J are TRBV18 and TRBJ1-2, with TRBD1 identical over 9 bases. This CDR3 is built from 14 residues. CDR1 is KGHSH and CDR2 is LQKENI in the germline V gene. J lost 6 bases, V lost 3 bases, and 5 bases had no gene match. The DNA of the CDR3 is TGTGCCAGCTCACCGGACAGGGGTCGCGATGGCTACACCTTC. This encodes CASSPDRGRDGYTF. Drawing the rest from reference TRBV18 and TRBJ1-2, the complete variable domain is NAGVMQNPRHLVRRRGQEARLRCSPMKGHSHVYWYRQLPEEGLKFMVYLQKENIIDESGMPKERFSAEFPKEGPSILRIQQVVRGDSAAYFCASSPDRGRDGYTFGSGTRLTVV.

V and J are TRBV6-6 and TRBJ2-5, with D unclear. CDR1 MNHNY and CDR2 SVGAGI come from the germline V gene (reference sequence). V lost 0 bases and J lost 0, with 8 bases in between. The CDR3 loop spans 15 amino acids. The CDR3 bases are TGTGCCAGCAGTTACTCGCAAGCGTACCAAGAGACCCAGTACTTC. Translation gives CASSYSQAYQETQYF.